This TCR beta chain is from a study of T cells in Graves' hyperthyroidism and ophthalmopathy (dated 2019 in TCRdb). Broadly, across the study: Peripheral blood samples were taken at the time of initial diagnosis, prior to any treatment. TCR V-J signatures able to tell the groups apart were searched for in a discovery cohort of 90 to 100 patients, of whom more than 40 had Graves' ophthalmopathy and roughly 57 had stable Graves' hyperthyroidism. Prospective prediction of ophthalmopathy was tested in an independent validation cohort consisting of some 18 hyperthyroidism patients and around 16 patients who later progressed to ophthalmopathy. For training and testing, the roughly 97 patients in the discovery cohort were randomly divided in a 7:3 ratio. In addition, the study compared T-cell repertoires in thyroid tissue and in blood from several Graves' hyperthyroidism patients. After blood sampling, hyperthyroidism patients were treated with methimazole at a starting dose of 30 mg daily, and ophthalmopathy patients were treated with high-dose intravenous methylprednisolone. The paper reports TCR Vbeta CDR3 sequencing of approximately 140 peripheral blood samples: 43 ophthalmopathy, under 80 hyperthyroidism and roughly 17 progressor patients.

Here is what the overall study found, with its caveats: A model built on a 13 V-J signature distinguished ophthalmopathy from stable hyperthyroidism, reaching around 87% sensitivity and 81.08% specificity in cross-validation and 80%/75% in testing. Most expanded thyroid clonotypes (frequency above 0.001) were also found in blood, which suggests that blood repertoires may mirror thyroid immune responses. In validation, the model predicted progression to ophthalmopathy a median of about 6.8 months before onset, with about 70% sensitivity and almost 75% specificity. No statistical method was used to fix the sample size in advance, and group allocation was not hidden from the investigators.

From the cysteine through the phenylalanine, the CDR3 covers 14 amino acids. Only the CDR3 DNA is retained, 42 bases long and in frame from the first base. CDR1 is given as ENHRY and CDR2 as SYGVKD, both from the germline V gene. Here V drops 5 bases and J drops 3 bases, and the junction holds 5 bases not matched to any gene. Note on this clonotype: Its antigen remains unidentified. The sample holds no much larger clone one base away, and base qualities are not on file.

The TCR beta CDR3 regions were amplified from RNA transcripts. A first-round RT-PCR of the TCR CDR3 used the HTBI primer set with the Qiagen OneStep RT-PCR kit. Libraries were constructed in a second round of multiplex PCR, after which size selection and purification were performed. Paired-end sequencing of the libraries was performed with 100 bp reads on an Illumina HiSeq2000. The authors' pipeline ran thus. SOAPnuke was used to process the raw data, throwing out any read that contained adapters or uncalled bases, had a mean Phred below 15, or lacked an exact constant-primer or identifier match. COPE v1.2.5 was used to merge high-quality paired reads, and clonotypes were defined as unique nucleotide sequences. MiTCR v1.1 was used to align the clonotypes against IMGT TRBV, TRBD and TRBJ reference segments. The analysis included only V-J combinations with a frequency above 0.0001, which together covered around 99% of the repertoires. A TCS score was defined as the ratio between F50 (clonal expansion) and ExV (chaos), using BLOSUM62-based TCRdist between CDR3 peptides within each V-J. Welch's t-statistics and random forest reduced around 550 V-J features to roughly 13, which were used in a naive Bayes classifier (R e1071). The raw public reads went through TCRdb reprocessing: fastp at Q25, MiXCR clone calling, in-frame beta chains kept. Each record represents a unique CDR3 protein, reported with the most common genes and DNA among its rows. The V and J calls and clone size are TCRdb's, not the authors'. The sample yields 400,000 to 600,000 distinct CDR3 sequences; approximately 16% were counted once. The ten largest clones capture about 29% of the sample.

Ophthalmopathy patients had moderately to severely active disease, with a Clinical Activity Score of 3 or more, a NOSPECS grade of 4 or more, and a disease duration of less than 3 months. Exclusion was applied to patients with uncontrolled infections, other autoimmune diseases, pregnancy or lactation. Diagnoses were based on clinical symptoms, serum thyroxine and TRAb, thyroid ultrasound and orbital computed tomography. Ficoll-Paque density gradient centrifugation was used to isolate PBMCs from 9.5 to 10 ml of fresh peripheral blood. Trizol reagent was used to extract total RNA, and RNA quality was then checked on an Agilent 2100 Bioanalyzer.

This sequence was found in a woman in her twenties or thirties with Graves' ophthalmopathy. The specimen sequenced was blood. This chain joins TRBV10-3 to TRBJ2-7; the central 9 bases match TRBD2. The base sequence is TGTGCCATCAGTTTAGCGGGAGTGGGCTACGAGCAGTACTTC. Its translation reads: CAISLAGVGYEQYF.